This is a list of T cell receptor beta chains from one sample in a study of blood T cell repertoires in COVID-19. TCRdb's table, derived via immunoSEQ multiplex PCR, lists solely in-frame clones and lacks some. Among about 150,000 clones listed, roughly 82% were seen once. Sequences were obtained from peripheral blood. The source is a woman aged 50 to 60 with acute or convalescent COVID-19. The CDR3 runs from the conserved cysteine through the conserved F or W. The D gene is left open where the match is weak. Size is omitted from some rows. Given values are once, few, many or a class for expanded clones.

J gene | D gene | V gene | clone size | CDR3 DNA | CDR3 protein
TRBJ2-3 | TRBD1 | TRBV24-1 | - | TGTGCCACCGGCGACAGGGGGGACAACACAGATACGCAGTATTTT | CATGDRGDNTDTQYF
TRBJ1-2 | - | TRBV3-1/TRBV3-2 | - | TGTGCCAGCAGCCGCGGTGGGGGCTTGGATGGCTACACCTTC | CASSRGGGLDGYTF
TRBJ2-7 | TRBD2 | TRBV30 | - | TGTGCCTGGAGAATTAGCGGGAGGGCTTCCTACGAGCAGTACTTC | CAWRISGRASYEQYF
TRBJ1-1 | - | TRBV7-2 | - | TGTGCCAGCAGCTTAGATCCCGGCTTTGGGGGGGGTGAGACTGAAGCTTTCTTT | CASSLDPGFGGGETEAFF
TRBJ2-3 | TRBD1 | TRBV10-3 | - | TGTGCCATCGGACCGACAGGGAGCACAGATACGCAGTATTTT | CAIGPTGSTDTQYF
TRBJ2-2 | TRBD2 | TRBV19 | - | TGTGCCAGTAGAACTGGGACTAGCGCCGGGGAGCTGTTTTTT | CASRTGTSAGELFF
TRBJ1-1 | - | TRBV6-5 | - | TGTGCCAGCAAATCATCAGAGCAGGACACTGAAGCTTTCTTT | CASKSSEQDTEAFF
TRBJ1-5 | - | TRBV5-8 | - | TGTGCCAGCGATACGGGAGTCTTCAATCAGCCCCAGCATTTT | CASDTGVFNQPQHF
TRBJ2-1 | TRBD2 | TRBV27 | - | TGTGCCAGCAGTCAAAGAGAACCGGGACTAGCAGGCAATGAGCAGTTCTTC | CASSQREPGLAGNEQFF
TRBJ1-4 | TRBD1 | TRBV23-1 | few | TGCGCCAGCACAGGGGGCGGTTTCCCTGATGAAAAACTGTTTTTT | CASTGGGFPDEKLFF
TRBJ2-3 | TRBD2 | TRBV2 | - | TGTGCCAGCAGTGAAAGCGGGACTAGCGGGGACACAGATACGCAGTATTTT | CASSESGTSGDTDTQYF
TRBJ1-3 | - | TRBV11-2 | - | TGTGCCAGCAGCTTTCTAAGAGGAGATTCTGGAAACACCATATATTTT | CASSFLRGDSGNTIYF
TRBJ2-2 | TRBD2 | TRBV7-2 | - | TGTGCCAGCAGCAAGGGGCGGGTAGCGGGAGACACCGGGGAGCTGTTTTTT | CASSKGRVAGDTGELFF
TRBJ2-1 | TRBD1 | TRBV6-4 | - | TGTGCCACCAAACATCCTATAACAGGGGAGACCTACAATGAGCAGTTCTTC | CATKHPITGETYNEQFF
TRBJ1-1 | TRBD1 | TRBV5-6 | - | TGTGCCAGCAGCTCGAACAGGGGTCGGGGCACTGAAGCTTTCTTT | CASSSNRGRGTEAFF
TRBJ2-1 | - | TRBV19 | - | TGTGCCAGTAGTATAGAATCGGTACTAGTAAGCTCCTACAATGAGCAGTTCTTC | CASSIESVLVSSYNEQFF
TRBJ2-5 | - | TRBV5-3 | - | TGTGCCAGAAGCTTGTCTCATTCCCGAGGAGACCAAGAGACCCAGTACTTC | CARSLSHSRGDQETQYF
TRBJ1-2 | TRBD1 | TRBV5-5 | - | TGTGCCAGCAGCGTCCGACAGGGGGCTCAGGGCTACACCTTC | CASSVRQGAQGYTF
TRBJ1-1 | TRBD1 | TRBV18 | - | TGTGCCAGCTCACCATTACAAGGGGGCTTGACGGGGACTGAAGCTTTCTTT | CASSPLQGGLTGTEAFF
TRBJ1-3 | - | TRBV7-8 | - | TGTGCCAGCAGCTTAGGAAGTGCGTACTCAAACTCTGGAAACACCATATATTTT | CASSLGSAYSNSGNTIYF
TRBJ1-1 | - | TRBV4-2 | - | TGTGCCAGCAGCCACGTTTCCGCTGAAGCTTTCTTT | CASSHVSAEAFF
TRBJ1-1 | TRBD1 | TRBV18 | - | TGTGCCAGCTCACTGACAGGGTCGGACACTGAAGCTTTCTTT | CASSLTGSDTEAFF
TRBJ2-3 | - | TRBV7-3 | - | TGTGCCAGCAGCTTGACTAGATTGGATACGCAGTATTTT | CASSLTRLDTQYF
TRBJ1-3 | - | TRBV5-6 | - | TGTGCCAGCAGCCAAACAGGGATAGGAAACACCATATATTTT | CASSQTGIGNTIYF
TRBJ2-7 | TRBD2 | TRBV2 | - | TGTGCCAGCATGCGGACTAGCCCCTACGAGCAGTACTTC | CASMRTSPYEQYF
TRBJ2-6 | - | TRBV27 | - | TGTGCCAGCAGTTTTACCCGGATAGCGGCCTCTGGGGCCAACGTCCTGACTTTC | CASSFTRIAASGANVLTF
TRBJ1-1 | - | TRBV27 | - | TGTGCCAGCCGACTACGGAGAGAGGTGAACACTGAAGCTTTCTTT | CASRLRREVNTEAFF
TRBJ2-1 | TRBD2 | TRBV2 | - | TGTGCCAGCAGTGAAGGGCTAGCGGGCTACAATGAGCAGTTCTTC | CASSEGLAGYNEQFF
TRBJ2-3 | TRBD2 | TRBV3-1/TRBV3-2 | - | TGTGCCAGCAGCCAAGAGTCCCTAGCGGGGGGGCTAGGGGATACGCAGTATTTT | CASSQESLAGGLGDTQYF
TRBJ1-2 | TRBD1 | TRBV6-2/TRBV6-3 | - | TGTGCCAGCAGCTTTGGGACAGATAGTGGCTACACCTTC | CASSFGTDSGYTF
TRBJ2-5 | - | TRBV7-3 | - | TGTGCCAGCAGCTTAGGGCGGGGCCAAGAGACCCAGTACTTC | CASSLGRGQETQYF
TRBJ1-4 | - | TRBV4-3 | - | TGCGCCAGCAGCCAGTCCGGGTCTAATGAAAAACTGTTTTTT | CASSQSGSNEKLFF
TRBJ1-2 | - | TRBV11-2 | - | TGTGCCAGCAGCTTAAAGGAAGGCGGGGGACCCTATGGCTACACCTTC | CASSLKEGGGPYGYTF
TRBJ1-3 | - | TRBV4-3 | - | TGCGCCAGCAGCTACAGAGATGGAAACACCATATATTTT | CASSYRDGNTIYF
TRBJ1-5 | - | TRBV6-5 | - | TGTGCCAGCACCCGCGCCGGGTCTAGCAATCAGCCCCAGCATTTT | CASTRAGSSNQPQHF
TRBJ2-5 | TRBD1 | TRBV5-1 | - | TGCGCCAGCAGCTCAGCCGGGACAGGGGAAGAGACCCAGTACTTC | CASSSAGTGEETQYF
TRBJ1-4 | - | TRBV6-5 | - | TGTGCCAGTCGGACAGACGAAAATGAAAAACTGTTTTTT | CASRTDENEKLFF
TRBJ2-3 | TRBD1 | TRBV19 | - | TGTGCCAGTAGGCGGACAGGAAGCACAGATACGCAGTATTTT | CASRRTGSTDTQYF
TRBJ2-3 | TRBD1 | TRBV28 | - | TGTGCCAGCAGTCGTATGACAGGGAGTGGGAATACGCAGTATTTT | CASSRMTGSGNTQYF
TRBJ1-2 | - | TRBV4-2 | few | TGTGCCAGCAGCCAAGCAGGGAATTATGGCTACACCTTC | CASSQAGNYGYTF
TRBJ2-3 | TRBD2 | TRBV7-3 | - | TGTGCCAGCAGCTTATCCGCGGGGGGGACAGATACGCAGTATTTT | CASSLSAGGTDTQYF
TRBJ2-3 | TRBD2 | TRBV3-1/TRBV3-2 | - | TGTGCCAGCAGCCTTGGGCGGGGGGGACGCACATATACGCAGTATTTT | CASSLGRGGRTYTQYF
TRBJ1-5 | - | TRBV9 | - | TGTGCCAGCAGCGACCAGAAGCGGGGCAATCAGCCCCAGCATTTT | CASSDQKRGNQPQHF
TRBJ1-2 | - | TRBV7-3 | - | TGTGCCAGCAGCTTAACTGGAACAGGGTATGCTGGCTACACCTTC | CASSLTGTGYAGYTF
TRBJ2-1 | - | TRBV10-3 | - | TGTGCCATCAGTGTTAAACAGGGAAAGCAGTTCTTC | CAISVKQGKQFF
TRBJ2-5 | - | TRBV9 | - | TGTGCCAGCAGCGTACTATCAGGGATGTACCAAGAGACCCAGTACTTC | CASSVLSGMYQETQYF
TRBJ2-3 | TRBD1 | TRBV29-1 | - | TGCAGCGTGCCGGACAGGGGGTTCGTAAGAGATACGCAGTATTTT | CSVPDRGFVRDTQYF
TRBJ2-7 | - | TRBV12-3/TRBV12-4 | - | TGTGCCAGCAGTTTCGGGATCCCCTACGAGCAGTACTTC | CASSFGIPYEQYF
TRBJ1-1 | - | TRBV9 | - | TGTGCCAGCAGCGTAGAGGACTACATGAACACTGAAGCTTTCTTT | CASSVEDYMNTEAFF
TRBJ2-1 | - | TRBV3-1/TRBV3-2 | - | TGTGCCAGCAGCCAAGATCCGAGGGAGCAGTTCTTC | CASSQDPREQFF
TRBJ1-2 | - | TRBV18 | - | TGTGCCAGCTCCCCTGACGGGATGATCGGCTACACCTTC | CASSPDGMIGYTF
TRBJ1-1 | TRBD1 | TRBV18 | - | TGTGCCAGCTCACTAGGACAGGCGGGCACTGAAGCTTTCTTT | CASSLGQAGTEAFF
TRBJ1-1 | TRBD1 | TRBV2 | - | TGTGCCAGCAGTGAGCAGGGACAGAAGAGATCTGAAGCTTTCTTT | CASSEQGQKRSEAFF
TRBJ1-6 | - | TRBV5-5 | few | TGTGCCAGCAGCTTGGAGTGGGGGGATAGTTCACCCCTCCACTTT | CASSLEWGDSSPLHF
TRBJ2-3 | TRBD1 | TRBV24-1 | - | TGTGCCACCGTGGACCGGGACAGGGGCACAGATACGCAGTATTTT | CATVDRDRGTDTQYF
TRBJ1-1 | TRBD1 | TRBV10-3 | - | TGTGCCATCAGAATCGACAGGGACACTGAAGCTTTCTTT | CAIRIDRDTEAFF
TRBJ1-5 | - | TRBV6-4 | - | TGTGCCAGCAGTTTCGGAGAGAATCAGCCCCAGCATTTT | CASSFGENQPQHF
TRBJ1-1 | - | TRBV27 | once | TGTGCCAGCAGCCGATACAGGGATCCGAACACTGAAGCTTTCTTT | CASSRYRDPNTEAFF
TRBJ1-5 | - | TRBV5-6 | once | TGTGCCAGCAGCTTGGACATGGATCAGCCCCAGCATTTT | CASSLDMDQPQHF